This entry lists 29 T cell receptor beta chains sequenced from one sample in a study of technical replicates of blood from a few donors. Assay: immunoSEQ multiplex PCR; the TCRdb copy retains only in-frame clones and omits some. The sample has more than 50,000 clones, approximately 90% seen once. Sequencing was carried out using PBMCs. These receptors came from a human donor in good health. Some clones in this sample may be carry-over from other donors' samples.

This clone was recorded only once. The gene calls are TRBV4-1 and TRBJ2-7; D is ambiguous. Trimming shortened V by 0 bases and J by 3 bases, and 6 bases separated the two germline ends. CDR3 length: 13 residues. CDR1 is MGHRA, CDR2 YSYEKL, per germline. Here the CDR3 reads CASSQESSYEQYF. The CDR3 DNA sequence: TGCGCCAGCAGCCAAGAATCCAGCTACGAGCAGTACTTC.

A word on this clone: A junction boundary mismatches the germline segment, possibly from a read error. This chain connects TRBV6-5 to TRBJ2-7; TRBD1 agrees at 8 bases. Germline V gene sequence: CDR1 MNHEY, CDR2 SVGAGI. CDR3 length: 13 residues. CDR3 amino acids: CASSYSPGQVMRF. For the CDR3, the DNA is TGTGCCAGCAGTTACTCGCCGGGACAGGTTATGAGATTC.

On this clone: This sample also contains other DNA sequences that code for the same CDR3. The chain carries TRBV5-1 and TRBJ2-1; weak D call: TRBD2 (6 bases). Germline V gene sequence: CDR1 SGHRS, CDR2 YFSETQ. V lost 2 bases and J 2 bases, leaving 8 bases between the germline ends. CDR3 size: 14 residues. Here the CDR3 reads CASSFSGAYNEQFF. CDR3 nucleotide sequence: TGCGCCAGCAGCTTCTCGGGGGCCTACAATGAGCAGTTCTTC.

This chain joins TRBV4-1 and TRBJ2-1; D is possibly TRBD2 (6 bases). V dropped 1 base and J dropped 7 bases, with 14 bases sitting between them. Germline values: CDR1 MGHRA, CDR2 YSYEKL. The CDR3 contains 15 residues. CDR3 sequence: CASSQGSAGRNEQFF. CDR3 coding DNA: TGCGCCAGCAGCCAAGGCTCGGCAGGGAGGAATGAGCAGTTCTTC.

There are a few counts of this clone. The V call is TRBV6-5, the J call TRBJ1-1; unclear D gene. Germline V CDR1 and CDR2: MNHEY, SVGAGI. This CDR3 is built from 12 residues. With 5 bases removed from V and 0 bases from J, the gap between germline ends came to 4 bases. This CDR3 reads CASSTVNTEAFF. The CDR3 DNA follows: TGTGCCAGCAGTACAGTGAACACTGAAGCTTTCTTT.

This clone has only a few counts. CDR3 coding DNA: TGCAGCGTAAGACCGACAGGGAGGAACTATGGCTACACCTTC. This gives the protein CSVRPTGRNYGYTF. The chain employs TRBV29-1 and TRBJ1-2; 7 nucleotides align to TRBD1. Germline lookup yields CDR1 SQVTM and CDR2 ANQGSEA. The junction had 9 bases not matched to a gene; V was cut back by 6 bases and J by 2 bases. The CDR3 sequence is 14 residues long.

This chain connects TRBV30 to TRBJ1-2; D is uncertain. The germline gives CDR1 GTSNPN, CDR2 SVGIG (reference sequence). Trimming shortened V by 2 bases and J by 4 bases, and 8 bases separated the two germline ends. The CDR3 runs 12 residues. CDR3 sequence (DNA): TGTGCCTGGAGTCGTTCCTCCTATGGCTACACCTTC. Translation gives CAWSRSSYGYTF.

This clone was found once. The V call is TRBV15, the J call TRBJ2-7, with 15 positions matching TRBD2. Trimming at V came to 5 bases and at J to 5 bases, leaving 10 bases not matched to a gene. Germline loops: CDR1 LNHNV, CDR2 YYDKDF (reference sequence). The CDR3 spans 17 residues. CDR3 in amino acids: CATSEGLAGGIAHEQYF. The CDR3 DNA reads TGTGCCACCAGCGAAGGACTAGCGGGAGGGATTGCCCACGAGCAGTACTTC.

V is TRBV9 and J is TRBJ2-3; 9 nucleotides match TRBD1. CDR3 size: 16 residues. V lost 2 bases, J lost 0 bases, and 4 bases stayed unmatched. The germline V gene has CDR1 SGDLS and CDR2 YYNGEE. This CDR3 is CASSVGTGISTDTQYF. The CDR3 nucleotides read TGTGCCAGCAGCGTCGGGACAGGGATAAGCACAGATACGCAGTATTTT.

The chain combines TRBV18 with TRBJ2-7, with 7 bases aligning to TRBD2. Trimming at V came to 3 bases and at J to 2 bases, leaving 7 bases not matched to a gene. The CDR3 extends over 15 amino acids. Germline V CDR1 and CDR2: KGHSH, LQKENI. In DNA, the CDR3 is TGTGCCAGCTCACCGGATCGGGGAGGGCCCTACGAGCAGTACTTC. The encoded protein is CASSPDRGGPYEQYF.

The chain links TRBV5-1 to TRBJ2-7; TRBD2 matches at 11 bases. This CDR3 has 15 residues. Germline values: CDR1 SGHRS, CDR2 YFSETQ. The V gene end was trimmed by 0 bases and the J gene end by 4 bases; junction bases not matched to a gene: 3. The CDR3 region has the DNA TGCGCCAGCAGCTTGGTGACTAGCGGGGAGTACGAGCAGTACTTC. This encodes CASSLVTSGEYEQYF. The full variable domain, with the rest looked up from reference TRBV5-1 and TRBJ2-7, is KAGVTQTPRYLIKTRGQQVTLSCSPISGHRSVSWYQQTPGQGLQFLFEYFSETQRNKGNFPGRFSGRQFSNSRSEMNVSTLELGDSALYLCASSLVTSGEYEQYFGPGTRLTVT.

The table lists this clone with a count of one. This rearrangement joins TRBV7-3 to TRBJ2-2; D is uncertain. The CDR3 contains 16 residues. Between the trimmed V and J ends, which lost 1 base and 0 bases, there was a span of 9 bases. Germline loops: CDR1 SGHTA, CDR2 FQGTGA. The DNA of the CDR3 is TGTGCCAGCAGCTTAATGCGCGCGGCGAACACCGGGGAGCTGTTTTTT. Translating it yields CASSLMRAANTGELFF.

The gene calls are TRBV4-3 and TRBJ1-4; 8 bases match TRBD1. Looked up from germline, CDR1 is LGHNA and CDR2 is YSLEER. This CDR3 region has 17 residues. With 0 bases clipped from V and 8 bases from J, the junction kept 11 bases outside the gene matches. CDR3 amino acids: CASSQDSFRTGREKLFF. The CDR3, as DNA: TGCGCCAGCAGCCAAGATTCGTTCAGGACAGGGCGCGAAAAACTGTTTTTT.

CDR3 DNA sequence: TGTGCCAGCAGTTACAGACGGACAGGGGACTACGAGCAGTACTTC. Translation: CASSYRRTGDYEQYF. The J gene is TRBJ2-7, the V gene TRBV6-5, with 9 bases identical to TRBD1. The CDR3 is 15 amino acids. Unmatched junction bases numbered 5, after V lost 2 bases and J lost 3 bases. Per germline, CDR1 MNHEY and CDR2 SVGAGI.

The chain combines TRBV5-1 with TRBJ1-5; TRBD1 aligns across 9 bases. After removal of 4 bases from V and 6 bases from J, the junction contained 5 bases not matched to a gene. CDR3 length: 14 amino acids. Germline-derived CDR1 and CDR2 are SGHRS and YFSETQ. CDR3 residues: CASSITGGSQPQHF. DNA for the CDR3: TGCGCCAGCAGCATAACAGGGGGCAGTCAGCCCCAGCATTTT.

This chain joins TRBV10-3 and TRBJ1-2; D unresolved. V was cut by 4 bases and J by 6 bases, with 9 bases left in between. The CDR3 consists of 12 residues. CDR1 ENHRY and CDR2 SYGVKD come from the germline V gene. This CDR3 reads CAISGRVDGYTF. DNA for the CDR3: TGTGCCATCAGTGGCCGGGTGGATGGCTACACCTTC.

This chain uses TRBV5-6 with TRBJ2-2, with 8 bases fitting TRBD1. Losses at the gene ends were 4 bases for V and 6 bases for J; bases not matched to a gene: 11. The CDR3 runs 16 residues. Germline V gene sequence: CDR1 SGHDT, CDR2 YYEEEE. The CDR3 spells CASSSKTGGPAGELFF. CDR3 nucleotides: TGTGCCAGCAGCAGCAAAACAGGGGGTCCTGCCGGGGAGCTGTTTTTT. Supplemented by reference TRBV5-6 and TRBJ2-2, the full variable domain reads DAGVTQSPTHLIKTRGQQVTLRCSPKSGHDTVSWYQQALGQGPQFIFQYYEEEERQRGNFPDRFSGHQFPNYSSELNVNALLLGDSALYLCASSSKTGGPAGELFFGEGSRLTVL.

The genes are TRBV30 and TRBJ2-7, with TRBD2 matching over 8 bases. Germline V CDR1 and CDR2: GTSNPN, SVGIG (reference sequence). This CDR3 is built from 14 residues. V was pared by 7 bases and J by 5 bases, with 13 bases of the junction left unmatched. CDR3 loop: CASFLGSGSHEQYF. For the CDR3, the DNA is TGTGCCTCTTTCCTAGGCAGCGGGAGCCACGAGCAGTACTTC.

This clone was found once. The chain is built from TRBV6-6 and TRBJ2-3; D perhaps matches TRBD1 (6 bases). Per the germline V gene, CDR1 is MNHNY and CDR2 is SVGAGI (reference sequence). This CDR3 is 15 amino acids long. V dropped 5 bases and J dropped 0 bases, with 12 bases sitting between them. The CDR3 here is CASSTGTRSTDTQYF. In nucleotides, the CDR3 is TGTGCCAGCAGTACCGGGACACGGAGCACAGATACGCAGTATTTT.

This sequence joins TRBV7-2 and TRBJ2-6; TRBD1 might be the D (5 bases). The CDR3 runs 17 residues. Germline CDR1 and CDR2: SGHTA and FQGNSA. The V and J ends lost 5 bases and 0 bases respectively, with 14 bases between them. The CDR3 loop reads CASSEDSTLSGANVLTF. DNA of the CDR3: TGTGCCAGCAGCGAAGACAGTACCCTCTCTGGGGCCAACGTCCTGACTTTC.

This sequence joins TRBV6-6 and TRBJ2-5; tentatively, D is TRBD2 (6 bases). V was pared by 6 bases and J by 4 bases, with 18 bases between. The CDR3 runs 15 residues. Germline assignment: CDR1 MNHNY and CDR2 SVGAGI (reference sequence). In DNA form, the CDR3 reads TGTGCCAGCAGCCCTCGGGACTTAACGGGAGAGACCCAGTACTTC. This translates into CASSPRDLTGETQYF.

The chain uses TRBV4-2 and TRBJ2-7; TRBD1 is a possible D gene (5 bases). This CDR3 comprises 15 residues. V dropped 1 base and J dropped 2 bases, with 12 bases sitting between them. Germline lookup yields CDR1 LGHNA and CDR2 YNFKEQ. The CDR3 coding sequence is TGTGCCAGCAGCCAAGTAACTGGACAAGCCTACGAGCAGTACTTC. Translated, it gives CASSQVTGQAYEQYF.

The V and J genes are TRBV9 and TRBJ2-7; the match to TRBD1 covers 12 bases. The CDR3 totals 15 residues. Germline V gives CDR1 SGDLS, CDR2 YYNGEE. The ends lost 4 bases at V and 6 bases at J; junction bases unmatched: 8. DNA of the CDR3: TGTGCCAGCAGCCAAACCCCGGGACAGGGGGCCGAGCAGTACTTC. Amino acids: CASSQTPGQGAEQYF. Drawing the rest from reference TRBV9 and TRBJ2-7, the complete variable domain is DSGVTQTPKHLITATGQRVTLRCSPRSGDLSVYWYQQSLDQGLQFLIQYYNGEERAKGNILERFSAQQFPDLHSELNLSSLELGDSALYFCASSQTPGQGAEQYFGPGTRLTVT.

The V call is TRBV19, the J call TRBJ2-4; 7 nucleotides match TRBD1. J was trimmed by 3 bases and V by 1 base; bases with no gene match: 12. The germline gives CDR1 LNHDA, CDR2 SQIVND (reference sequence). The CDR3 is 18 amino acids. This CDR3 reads CASSIAKTGDVRKNIQYF. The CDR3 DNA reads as TGTGCCAGTAGTATAGCTAAAACAGGGGATGTGCGCAAAAACATTCAGTACTTC.

This chain's CDR3 is CASTTGGGNLLYNEQFF. Written as DNA, the CDR3 is TGTGCCAGCACCACCGGAGGCGGGAATTTGTTGTACAATGAGCAGTTCTTC. The rearrangement links TRBV5-4 to TRBJ2-1, with a possible D match to TRBD2 (6 bases). The V end was cut by 6 bases, the J end by 4 bases, with 23 bases between. The CDR3 extends over 17 amino acids. CDR1 SGHNT and CDR2 YYREEE come from the germline V gene (reference sequence).

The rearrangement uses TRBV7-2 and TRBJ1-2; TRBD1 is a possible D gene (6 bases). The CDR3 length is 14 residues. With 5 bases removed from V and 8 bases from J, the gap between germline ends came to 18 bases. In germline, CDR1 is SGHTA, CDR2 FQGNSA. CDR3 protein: CASSRGHGGGGYTF. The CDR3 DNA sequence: TGTGCCAGCAGCCGGGGACACGGCGGCGGGGGCTACACCTTC.

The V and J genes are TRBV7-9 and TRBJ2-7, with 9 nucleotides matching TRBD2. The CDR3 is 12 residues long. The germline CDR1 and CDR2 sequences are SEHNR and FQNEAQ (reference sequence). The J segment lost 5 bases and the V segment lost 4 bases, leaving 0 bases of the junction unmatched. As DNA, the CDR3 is TGTGCCAGCAGCTCTAGCGGGAACGAGCAGTACTTC. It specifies CASSSSGNEQYF.

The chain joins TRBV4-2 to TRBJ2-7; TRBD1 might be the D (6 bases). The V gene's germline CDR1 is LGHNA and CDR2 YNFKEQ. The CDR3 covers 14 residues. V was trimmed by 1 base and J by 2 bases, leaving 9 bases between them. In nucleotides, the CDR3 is TGTGCCAGCAGCCAAGCGGACAGTCCCTACGAGCAGTACTTC. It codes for CASSQADSPYEQYF.

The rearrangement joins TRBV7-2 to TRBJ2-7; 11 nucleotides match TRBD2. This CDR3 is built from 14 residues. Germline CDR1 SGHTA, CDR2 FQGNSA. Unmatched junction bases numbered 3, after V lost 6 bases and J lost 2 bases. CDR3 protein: CASSLLAGAYEQYF. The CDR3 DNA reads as TGTGCCAGCAGTTTACTAGCGGGAGCCTACGAGCAGTACTTC.